This TCR beta chain was captured by sequencing in a study of response to subunit inactivated influenza vaccine. TCRdb re-called the RT-PCR reads through MiXCR, storing one row per CDR3 protein. The sample consists of about 620,000 distinct CDR3 sequences, roughly 10% of them appearing once. The table lists this clonotype with a few counts. Germline V gene data show CDR1 as SGDLS and CDR2 as YYNGEE. The length of the CDR3 is 15 residues. V shed 4 bases, J shed 4 bases, and the junction held 8 bases outside the gene matches. The sample was also reused in another study, on T cells expressing NK-cell markers. That paper states: Generation of TCR beta cDNA was performed by 5'RACE template switching incorporating UMIs. Of eight sequenced donors, seven were HCMV-seropositive and one HCMV-seronegative. The study left the HCMV specificity of expanded NKG2C+ T cell clones unresolved.

The sequencing here drew on PBMCs from blood, taken on the day of vaccination. The source of this sequence is a man in his forties or fifties who received an inactivated influenza vaccine. The chain carries TRBV9 and TRBJ1-1; 9 nucleotides align to TRBD1. In nucleotides, the CDR3 is TGTGCCAGCAGCCCCACAGGGGGCGCGGGCACTGAAGCTTTCTTT. Its protein is CASSPTGGAGTEAFF.